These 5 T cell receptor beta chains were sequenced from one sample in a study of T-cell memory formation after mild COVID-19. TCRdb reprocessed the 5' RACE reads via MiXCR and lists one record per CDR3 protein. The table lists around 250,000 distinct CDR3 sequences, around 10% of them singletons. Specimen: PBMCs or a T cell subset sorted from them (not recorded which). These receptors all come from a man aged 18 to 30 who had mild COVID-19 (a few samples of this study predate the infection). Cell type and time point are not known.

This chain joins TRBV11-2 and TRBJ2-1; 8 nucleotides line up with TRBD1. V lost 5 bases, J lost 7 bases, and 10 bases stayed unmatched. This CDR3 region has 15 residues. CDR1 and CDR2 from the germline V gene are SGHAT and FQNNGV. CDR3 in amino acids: CASSQRSYRGNEQFF. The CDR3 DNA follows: TGTGCCAGCAGCCAAAGGTCGTACAGGGGGAATGAGCAGTTCTTC.

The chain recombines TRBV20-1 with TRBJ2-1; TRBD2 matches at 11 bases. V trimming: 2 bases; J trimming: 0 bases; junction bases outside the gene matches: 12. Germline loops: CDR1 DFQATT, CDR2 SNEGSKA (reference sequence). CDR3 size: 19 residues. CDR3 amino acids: CSARLPGLADQNSYNEQFF. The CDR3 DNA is TGCAGTGCTAGACTTCCGGGACTAGCGGACCAAAACTCCTACAATGAGCAGTTCTTC.

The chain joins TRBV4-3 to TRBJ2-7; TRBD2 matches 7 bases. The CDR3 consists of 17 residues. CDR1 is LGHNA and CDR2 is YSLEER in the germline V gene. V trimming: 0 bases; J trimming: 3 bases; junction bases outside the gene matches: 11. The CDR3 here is CASSQDASGRGGYEQYF. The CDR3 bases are TGCGCCAGCAGCCAAGATGCATCGGGGAGGGGAGGCTACGAGCAGTACTTC.

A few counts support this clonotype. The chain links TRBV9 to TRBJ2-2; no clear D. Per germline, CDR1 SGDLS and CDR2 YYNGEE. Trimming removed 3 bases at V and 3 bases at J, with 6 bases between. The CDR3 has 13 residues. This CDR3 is CASSALDTGELFF. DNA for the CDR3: TGTGCCAGCAGCGCACTGGACACCGGGGAGCTGTTTTTT.

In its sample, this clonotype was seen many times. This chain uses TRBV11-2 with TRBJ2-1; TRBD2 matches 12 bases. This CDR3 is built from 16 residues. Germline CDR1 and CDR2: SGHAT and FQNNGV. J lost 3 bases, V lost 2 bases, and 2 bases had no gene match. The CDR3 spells CASSLLAGGFYNEQFF. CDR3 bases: TGTGCCAGCAGCTTACTAGCGGGGGGGTTCTACAATGAGCAGTTCTTC.